These T cell receptor beta chains were read from a single sample in a study of PD-1 blockade in classical Hodgkin lymphoma. Produced via immunoSEQ multiplex PCR; TCRdb's table is partial and in-frame only. The data hold approximately 8,000 clones, with 86% observed a single time. Sequenced here: CD8+ T cells from blood, sampled at baseline. These receptors were obtained from a human donor with classical Hodgkin lymphoma. The CDR3 runs from the conserved cysteine through the conserved F or W. Fields, in order: CDR3 protein, CDR3 DNA, D gene, J gene, clone size, V gene. The D gene is left open where the match is weak. Rows may omit the clone size; those that give it use once, few, many or a size class.

CDR3 protein: CASSPLPERADTDTQYF; CDR3 DNA: TGTGCCAGCAGTCCCCTCCCCGAACGGGCCGACACAGATACGCAGTATTTT; D gene: .; J gene: TRBJ2-3; clone size: .; V gene: TRBV27
CDR3 protein: CASSSNPQGQHGYTF; CDR3 DNA: TGTGCCAGCAGTTCAAACCCACAGGGTCAGCATGGCTACACCTTC; D gene: .; J gene: TRBJ1-2; clone size: .; V gene: TRBV6-5
CDR3 protein: CASSFLAGARETQYF; CDR3 DNA: TGTGCCAGCAGTTTTCTAGCGGGAGCAAGAGAGACCCAGTACTTC; D gene: TRBD2; J gene: TRBJ2-5; clone size: .; V gene: TRBV27
CDR3 protein: CAIKNDPGGLPYEQYF; CDR3 DNA: TGTGCCATAAAGAATGACCCTGGGGGTTTGCCCTACGAGCAGTACTTC; D gene: .; J gene: TRBJ2-7; clone size: .; V gene: TRBV10-3
CDR3 protein: CASSDDSIYNSPLHF; CDR3 DNA: TGTGCCAGCAGTGATGACAGCATCTATAATTCACCCCTCCACTTT; D gene: .; J gene: TRBJ1-6; clone size: .; V gene: TRBV2
CDR3 protein: CASSQERRWGLAGFEQFF; CDR3 DNA: TGTGCCAGCAGCCAAGAGCGCCGGTGGGGACTAGCGGGTTTTGAGCAGTTCTTC; D gene: TRBD2; J gene: TRBJ2-1; clone size: .; V gene: TRBV4-2
CDR3 protein: CASSPGTSGGEAKNIQYF; CDR3 DNA: TGTGCCAGCAGTCCAGGGACTAGCGGGGGTGAAGCCAAAAACATTCAGTACTTC; D gene: TRBD2; J gene: TRBJ2-4; clone size: .; V gene: TRBV13
CDR3 protein: CATSSTPGTTDTQYF; CDR3 DNA: TGTGCCACCAGCTCGACCCCGGGCACCACAGATACGCAGTATTTT; D gene: .; J gene: TRBJ2-3; clone size: .; V gene: TRBV15
CDR3 protein: CASSPPDRLPDEKLFF; CDR3 DNA: TGTGCCAGCAGCCCCCCCGACAGGCTGCCTGATGAAAAACTGTTTTTT; D gene: .; J gene: TRBJ1-4; clone size: few; V gene: TRBV7-9
CDR3 protein: CASSGEVWGPNTEAFF; CDR3 DNA: TGTGCCAGCAGTGGGGAGGTGTGGGGACCGAACACTGAAGCTTTCTTT; D gene: .; J gene: TRBJ1-1; clone size: .; V gene: TRBV28
CDR3 protein: CASSLVAGGPREQYF; CDR3 DNA: TGTGCCAGCAGCTTAGTGGCGGGAGGGCCTAGGGAGCAGTACTTC; D gene: TRBD2; J gene: TRBJ2-7; clone size: .; V gene: TRBV11-2
CDR3 protein: CATSRVGMNQPQHF; CDR3 DNA: TGTGCCACCAGCAGAGTGGGGATGAATCAGCCCCAGCATTTT; D gene: .; J gene: TRBJ1-5; clone size: once; V gene: TRBV15
CDR3 protein: CASSFRGSDIEQYF; CDR3 DNA: TGTGCCAGCAGCTTTCGGGGGAGCGATATCGAGCAGTACTTC; D gene: .; J gene: TRBJ2-7; clone size: .; V gene: TRBV7-8
CDR3 protein: CASSQGQLSYEQYF; CDR3 DNA: TGTGCCAGCAGTCAGGGACAGTTAAGTTACGAGCAGTACTTC; D gene: TRBD1; J gene: TRBJ2-7; clone size: .; V gene: TRBV28
CDR3 protein: CASSQLTGTGIVYEQYF; CDR3 DNA: TGCGCCAGCAGTCAACTGACCGGGACAGGGATCGTCTACGAGCAGTACTTC; D gene: TRBD1; J gene: TRBJ2-7; clone size: .; V gene: TRBV23-1
CDR3 protein: CAISQGSAYNSPLHF; CDR3 DNA: TGTGCCATCAGCCAGGGGTCGGCCTATAATTCACCCCTCCACTTT; D gene: .; J gene: TRBJ1-6; clone size: .; V gene: TRBV10-3
CDR3 protein: CAWIHSRTYTYNEQFF; CDR3 DNA: TGTGCCTGGATCCATTCAAGGACTTATACCTACAATGAGCAGTTCTTC; D gene: .; J gene: TRBJ2-1; clone size: .; V gene: TRBV30
CDR3 protein: CAGGTPLSGELFF; CDR3 DNA: TGTGCCGGAGGGACTCCTTTGAGCGGGGAGCTGTTTTTT; D gene: .; J gene: TRBJ2-2; clone size: .; V gene: TRBV2
CDR3 protein: CASSKLVRRYNQPQHF; CDR3 DNA: TGTGCCAGCAGCAAACTCGTAAGACGGTACAATCAGCCCCAGCATTTT; D gene: .; J gene: TRBJ1-5; clone size: .; V gene: TRBV21-1
CDR3 protein: CASSEWLAENTGELFF; CDR3 DNA: TGTGCCAGCAGTGAATGGCTAGCGGAGAACACCGGGGAGCTGTTTTTT; D gene: TRBD2; J gene: TRBJ2-2; clone size: .; V gene: TRBV2
CDR3 protein: CATSRTRTGTYEQYF; CDR3 DNA: TGTGCCACCAGCAGAACCCGGACAGGGACCTACGAGCAGTACTTC; D gene: TRBD1; J gene: TRBJ2-7; clone size: .; V gene: TRBV15
CDR3 protein: CAISESRELEQYF; CDR3 DNA: TGTGCCATCAGTGAGTCGAGGGAGCTCGAGCAGTACTTC; D gene: .; J gene: TRBJ2-7; clone size: .; V gene: TRBV10-3
CDR3 protein: CASSPLHMNNEQFF; CDR3 DNA: TGCGCCAGCAGCCCACTTCATATGAACAATGAGCAGTTCTTC; D gene: .; J gene: TRBJ2-1; clone size: .; V gene: TRBV4-1
CDR3 protein: CASSLSLGVDEQFF; CDR3 DNA: TGTGCCAGCAGCTTATCGTTGGGAGTTGATGAGCAGTTCTTC; D gene: .; J gene: TRBJ2-1; clone size: .; V gene: TRBV11-3
CDR3 protein: CASSPIAEGNEQFF; CDR3 DNA: TGTGCCAGCAGTCCAATAGCGGAGGGCAATGAGCAGTTCTTC; D gene: .; J gene: TRBJ2-1; clone size: .; V gene: TRBV28
CDR3 protein: CPRGMGAGSREQYF; CDR3 DNA: TGTCCAAGAGGGATGGGGGCAGGGTCCCGCGAGCAGTACTTC; D gene: .; J gene: TRBJ2-7; clone size: once; V gene: TRBV14
CDR3 protein: CASSELAGGLYEQYF; CDR3 DNA: TGCGCCAGCAGTGAGCTAGCGGGGGGGCTCTACGAGCAGTACTTC; D gene: TRBD2; J gene: TRBJ2-7; clone size: .; V gene: TRBV10-2
CDR3 protein: CATSPLGRGPSGELFF; CDR3 DNA: TGTGCCACCAGCCCTTTGGGCAGGGGACCCTCCGGGGAGCTGTTTTTT; D gene: .; J gene: TRBJ2-2; clone size: .; V gene: TRBV15
CDR3 protein: CASSYRGREHF; CDR3 DNA: TGTGCCAGCAGCTACCGGGGGAGGGAACACTTC; D gene: TRBD2; J gene: TRBJ2-5; clone size: .; V gene: TRBV27
CDR3 protein: CASSNAAGGNTEAFF; CDR3 DNA: TGTGCCAGTAGTAACGCGGCAGGGGGCAACACTGAAGCTTTCTTT; D gene: TRBD1; J gene: TRBJ1-1; clone size: .; V gene: TRBV19
CDR3 protein: CASSSAKVYEQYF; CDR3 DNA: TGTGCCAGCAGCTCCGCTAAAGTCTACGAGCAGTACTTC; D gene: .; J gene: TRBJ2-7; clone size: .; V gene: TRBV7-9
CDR3 protein: CASSWTGGSDTQYF; CDR3 DNA: TGTGCCAGCAGTTGGACAGGGGGGTCCGATACGCAGTATTTT; D gene: TRBD1; J gene: TRBJ2-3; clone size: .; V gene: TRBV27
CDR3 protein: CASGTWETQYF; CDR3 DNA: TGTGCCAGCGGGACGTGGGAGACCCAGTACTTC; D gene: .; J gene: TRBJ2-5; clone size: .; V gene: TRBV27
CDR3 protein: CASSSRESQIPSETQYF; CDR3 DNA: TGCGCCAGCAGCTCCAGGGAGTCTCAAATACCCTCAGAGACCCAGTACTTC; D gene: .; J gene: TRBJ2-5; clone size: .; V gene: TRBV5-1
CDR3 protein: CAISRKREYDNEQFF; CDR3 DNA: TGTGCCATCAGTCGAAAGCGGGAGTATGACAATGAGCAGTTCTTC; D gene: TRBD2; J gene: TRBJ2-1; clone size: .; V gene: TRBV10-3
CDR3 protein: CASSQEDRVTDTQYF; CDR3 DNA: TGCGCCAGCAGCCAAGAGGACAGGGTGACAGATACGCAGTATTTT; D gene: TRBD1; J gene: TRBJ2-3; clone size: .; V gene: TRBV4-1
CDR3 protein: CASRPFTSGYNEQFF; CDR3 DNA: TGTGCCAGCAGGCCCTTCACTAGCGGATACAATGAGCAGTTCTTC; D gene: TRBD2; J gene: TRBJ2-1; clone size: medium-sized; V gene: TRBV28
CDR3 protein: CASSQKGQQETQYF; CDR3 DNA: TGCGCCAGCAGTCAGAAGGGACAGCAAGAGACCCAGTACTTC; D gene: TRBD1; J gene: TRBJ2-5; clone size: .; V gene: TRBV4-1
CDR3 protein: CASSPLTTLETQYF; CDR3 DNA: TGTGCCAGCTCACCCCTGACCACCCTGGAGACCCAGTACTTC; D gene: .; J gene: TRBJ2-5; clone size: .; V gene: TRBV18
CDR3 protein: CASSFLNEQYF; CDR3 DNA: TGTGCCAGCAGTTTCTTGAACGAGCAGTACTTC; D gene: .; J gene: TRBJ2-7; clone size: once; V gene: TRBV28
CDR3 protein: CASSEGLPYEQYF; CDR3 DNA: TGTGCCAGTAGTGAGGGACTTCCCTACGAGCAGTACTTC; D gene: .; J gene: TRBJ2-7; clone size: few; V gene: TRBV19
CDR3 protein: CASLRAYEQYF; CDR3 DNA: TGTGCCAGCCTCCGAGCCTACGAGCAGTACTTC; D gene: .; J gene: TRBJ2-7; clone size: .; V gene: TRBV2
CDR3 protein: CASSQDAGGFTSTDTQYF; CDR3 DNA: TGTGCCAGCAGCCAAGATGCGGGGGGCTTCACTAGCACAGATACGCAGTATTTT; D gene: TRBD2; J gene: TRBJ2-3; clone size: few; V gene: TRBV4-2
CDR3 protein: CASTPGTGSTEAFF; CDR3 DNA: TGCGCCAGCACTCCTGGAACGGGGTCCACTGAAGCTTTCTTT; D gene: .; J gene: TRBJ1-1; clone size: .; V gene: TRBV4-1
CDR3 protein: CASSEGQRTYEQYF; CDR3 DNA: TGTGCCAGCAGTGAAGGGCAGAGAACCTACGAGCAGTACTTC; D gene: .; J gene: TRBJ2-7; clone size: few; V gene: TRBV2
CDR3 protein: CASSLGTGYYEQYF; CDR3 DNA: TGTGCCAGCAGTTTGGGGACAGGTTACTACGAGCAGTACTTC; D gene: TRBD1; J gene: TRBJ2-7; clone size: .; V gene: TRBV28
CDR3 protein: CASSWGTGWDNEQFF; CDR3 DNA: TGTGCCAGCAGCTGGGGGACAGGGTGGGACAATGAGCAGTTCTTC; D gene: TRBD1; J gene: TRBJ2-1; clone size: once; V gene: TRBV7-6
CDR3 protein: CASSLGRSEQFF; CDR3 DNA: TGTGCCAGCAGCTTAGGGAGGAGTGAGCAGTTCTTC; D gene: .; J gene: TRBJ2-1; clone size: .; V gene: TRBV7-9
CDR3 protein: CASSPRPGQGEFYEQYF; CDR3 DNA: TGTGCCAGCAGCCCGCGGCCGGGACAGGGGGAGTTCTACGAGCAGTACTTC; D gene: TRBD1; J gene: TRBJ2-7; clone size: .; V gene: TRBV7-9
CDR3 protein: CASSPSGPHQETQYF; CDR3 DNA: TGCGCCAGCAGCCCCAGCGGGCCTCACCAGGAGACCCAGTACTTC; D gene: .; J gene: TRBJ2-5; clone size: .; V gene: TRBV5-1
CDR3 protein: CASSYGPLGTEAFF; CDR3 DNA: TGTGCCAGCAGTTATGGGCCCCTTGGCACTGAAGCTTTCTTT; D gene: .; J gene: TRBJ1-1; clone size: .; V gene: TRBV6-6
CDR3 protein: CASSFIHGNNEQFF; CDR3 DNA: TGTGCCAGCAGCTTCATTCACGGAAACAATGAGCAGTTCTTC; D gene: .; J gene: TRBJ2-1; clone size: few; V gene: TRBV5-4
CDR3 protein: CASSKSQDSNQPQHF; CDR3 DNA: TGTGCCAGTAGTAAGAGCCAGGATAGCAATCAGCCCCAGCATTTT; D gene: .; J gene: TRBJ1-5; clone size: .; V gene: TRBV19
CDR3 protein: CASSPPPQGDYNEQFF; CDR3 DNA: TGTGCCAGCAGTCCTCCCCCCCAGGGCGACTACAATGAGCAGTTCTTC; D gene: .; J gene: TRBJ2-1; clone size: .; V gene: TRBV27
CDR3 protein: CASSVRGTGDEQYF; CDR3 DNA: TGTGCCAGCAGTGTCCGAGGGACAGGGGACGAGCAGTACTTC; D gene: TRBD1; J gene: TRBJ2-7; clone size: .; V gene: TRBV5-6
CDR3 protein: CATDPGTLTYEQYF; CDR3 DNA: TGTGCCACGGACCCCGGGACACTAACCTACGAGCAGTACTTC; D gene: .; J gene: TRBJ2-7; clone size: .; V gene: TRBV10-3
CDR3 protein: CASSSRLAETYEQYF; CDR3 DNA: TGTGCCAGCAGTTCCCGACTAGCGGAGACCTACGAGCAGTACTTC; D gene: TRBD2; J gene: TRBJ2-7; clone size: .; V gene: TRBV27
CDR3 protein: CASSPGLAGGNEQFF; CDR3 DNA: TGTGCCAGCAGCCCCGGACTAGCGGGGGGCAATGAGCAGTTCTTC; D gene: TRBD2; J gene: TRBJ2-1; clone size: .; V gene: TRBV7-9